The next 22 T cell receptor beta chains were all read from a single sample in a study of shared clonotypes between healthy human individuals. CD8 cells classed as naive were CD45RO-negative and positively selected for CCR7, excluding terminally differentiated effector memory CD45RA+ cells. Measured with immunoSEQ multiplex PCR; TCRdb has only the in-frame clones, and not every one. The profile covers some 2,000,000 clones, with approximately 94% appearing a single time and 0.85% to 1.2% taken by the ten largest. Material: naive CD8+ T cells sorted from blood. Receptor source: a man aged 18-30 years in good health.

The CDR3 is CASSLLWGAEAFF. DNA of the CDR3: TGTGCCAGCAGCTTATTGTGGGGGGCTGAAGCTTTCTTT. The chain is built from TRBV7-6 and TRBJ1-1; maybe TRBD1 (5 bases). V was clipped by 2 bases and J by 6 bases, with 10 bases between them. CDR1 and CDR2 from the germline V gene are SGHVS and FNYEAQ. The CDR3 extends over 13 amino acids. Full variable domain (remainder filled in from reference TRBV7-6 and TRBJ1-1): GAGVSQSPRYKVTKRGQDVALRCDPISGHVSLYWYRQALGQGPEFLTYFNYEAQQDKSGLPNDRFSAERPEGSISTLTIQRTEQRDSAMYRCASSLLWGAEAFFGQGTRLTVV.

The chain couples TRBV7-9 to TRBJ2-7; D possibly matches TRBD1 or TRBD2 (5 bases each). The CDR3 totals 14 residues. The V gene's germline CDR1 is SEHNR and CDR2 FQNEAQ (reference sequence). With 4 bases removed from V and 7 bases from J, the gap between germline ends came to 17 bases. CDR3 nucleotide sequence: TGTGCCAGCAGCTACGGGACGGACGTCTTTGAGCAGTACTTC. Its translation is CASSYGTDVFEQYF.

This sequence joins TRBV9 and TRBJ2-7, with 7 nucleotides matching TRBD1. Germline CDR1 is SGDLS and CDR2 is YYNGEE. Trimming cost V 3 bases and J 0 bases; bases outside gene matches: 6. CDR3 length equals 15 residues. The CDR3 bases are TGTGCCAGCAGCGAGGGGGCGGCGAACTCCTACGAGCAGTACTTC. It translates to CASSEGAANSYEQYF. The full variable domain, rest sourced from reference TRBV9 and TRBJ2-7, is DSGVTQTPKHLITATGQRVTLRCSPRSGDLSVYWYQQSLDQGLQFLIQYYNGEERAKGNILERFSAQQFPDLHSELNLSSLELGDSALYFCASSEGAANSYEQYFGPGTRLTVT.

The V and J genes are TRBV4-1 and TRBJ2-1; the D is unclear. The germline gives CDR1 MGHRA, CDR2 YSYEKL. V shed 2 bases and J shed 4 bases, with 9 bases lying between them. The CDR3 covers 14 residues. The DNA of the CDR3 is TGCGCCAGCAGCCAAACGCTTCTATACAATGAGCAGTTCTTC. As protein: CASSQTLLYNEQFF.

V is TRBV4-3 and J is TRBJ1-2, with 8 bases that match TRBD1. V was clipped by 0 bases and J by 2 bases; unmatched bases: 14. Germline V lookup: CDR1 LGHNA, CDR2 YSLEER. The CDR3 covers 19 residues. CDR3 in DNA: TGCGCCAGCAGCCAAGATCGACAGGGGACGGATCTGTGGAACTATGGCTACACCTTC. The encoded protein is CASSQDRQGTDLWNYGYTF.

Note on this clone: A read error may produce the germline difference seen at one junction end. The chain recombines TRBV7-7 with TRBJ2-2, with D perhaps TRBD1 (6 bases). CDR3 length: 12 amino acids. Looked up from germline, CDR1 is SSHAT and CDR2 is FNYEAQ (reference sequence). The CDR3 nucleotides read TGTGCTAGCACCGACAGGTCTGGGGAGCTGTTTTTT. Protein product: CASTDRSGELFF.

This chain connects TRBV27 to TRBJ1-6; D unresolved. The V end lost 4 bases, the J end lost 6 bases, and 13 bases lay between the germline ends. This CDR3 spans 15 amino acids. Germline assignment: CDR1 MNHEY and CDR2 SMNVEV (reference sequence). The CDR3 bases are TGTGCCAGCAGTTCCCAGGTCGGAATTAATTCACCCCTCCACTTT. As protein: CASSSQVGINSPLHF.

As regards this clone: The sample holds other DNA sequences that translate to the same CDR3. The chain carries TRBV11-2 and TRBJ2-7; tentatively, D is TRBD2 (5 bases). CDR1 SGHAT and CDR2 FQNNGV come from the germline V gene. The V end was cut by 1 base, the J end by 2 bases, with 9 bases between. This CDR3 comprises 14 residues. The CDR3 is CASSLGAGPYEQYF. The CDR3 DNA reads TGTGCCAGCAGCTTAGGGGCGGGCCCCTACGAGCAGTACTTC.

The V gene is TRBV6-5, the J gene TRBJ2-7; 8 bases are a match to TRBD2. The CDR3 sequence is 16 residues long. The V segment lost 0 bases and the J segment 4 bases; nucleotides outside the gene matches: 8. CDR1 is MNHEY, CDR2 SVGAGI, per germline. The CDR3 protein is CASSYSAGGRIYEQYF. Written as DNA, the CDR3 is TGTGCCAGCAGTTACTCGGCGGGGGGCCGAATATACGAGCAGTACTTC.

A word on this clone: Other DNA sequences from this sample encode an identical CDR3 as well. The chain employs TRBV11-2 and TRBJ1-5; the D is unclear. The CDR3 covers 14 residues. V was clipped by 5 bases and J by 0 bases, with 8 bases between them. Germline CDR1 is SGHAT and CDR2 is FQNNGV. CDR3 amino acids: CASSPDTSNQPQHF. The CDR3 coding sequence is TGTGCCAGCAGCCCCGACACTAGCAATCAGCCCCAGCATTTT.

On this clone: At the DNA level, this CDR3 is encoded by other sequences in the same sample as well. The chain links TRBV6-5 to TRBJ1-1; D gene ambiguous. V lost 2 bases and J 1 base, leaving 8 bases between the germline ends. Per the germline V gene, CDR1 is MNHEY and CDR2 is SVGAGI. There are 14 residues in the CDR3. The CDR3 sequence: CASSYAEGNTEAFF. The CDR3 coding sequence is TGTGCCAGCAGTTACGCTGAGGGGAACACTGAAGCTTTCTTT.

This clone was detected once. This chain links TRBV5-5 with TRBJ1-2; 10 nucleotides align to TRBD1. V gave up 3 bases and J gave up 3 bases; unmatched junction bases: 5. Germline CDR1 SGHKS, CDR2 YYEKEE (reference sequence). The CDR3 covers 15 residues. CDR3 protein: CASSYPGQGYYGYTF. CDR3 sequence (DNA): TGTGCCAGCAGCTATCCGGGACAGGGGTACTATGGCTACACCTTC.

The J gene is TRBJ2-3, the V gene TRBV2; D gene unclear. CDR1 and CDR2 from the germline V gene are SNHLY and FYNNEI. The CDR3 spans 14 residues. Trimming left V 6 bases short and J 0 bases short, with 10 bases between. The CDR3 DNA sequence: TGTGCCAGCAGGCAACCTCAGAGCACAGATACGCAGTATTTT. Translating it yields CASRQPQSTDTQYF.

The chain carries TRBV30 and TRBJ2-7, with D hard to call. Germline CDR1 and CDR2: GTSNPN and SVGIG (reference sequence). CDR3 length equals 15 residues. The V end was cut by 3 bases, the J end by 2 bases, with 17 bases between. CDR3 protein: CAWSREDGRPYEQYF. CDR3 nucleotide sequence: TGTGCCTGGAGCCGCGAGGACGGCAGACCCTACGAGCAGTACTTC.

V usage is TRBV9 and J usage is TRBJ2-7, with 10 bases fitting TRBD1. Germline loops: CDR1 SGDLS, CDR2 YYNGEE. Trimming took 3 bases from V and 4 from J; bases not matched to a gene: 4. The CDR3 loop spans 14 amino acids. CDR3 residues: CASSADRGLYEQYF. CDR3 coding DNA: TGTGCCAGCAGCGCCGACAGGGGGCTTTACGAGCAGTACTTC.

As to this clone: At the DNA level, this CDR3 is encoded by other sequences in the same sample as well. The chain has TRBV9 and TRBJ1-1; TRBD1 aligns across 7 bases. The CDR3 is 13 amino acids. With V trimmed by 4 bases and J by 3 bases, 3 bases remained unmatched. Looked up from germline, CDR1 is SGDLS and CDR2 is YYNGEE. Written as DNA, the CDR3 is TGTGCCAGCAGCCCAGGGGGGGACACTGAAGCTTTCTTT. Translating it yields CASSPGGDTEAFF.

V and J are TRBV28 and TRBJ2-7, with TRBD1 identical over 10 bases. The CDR3 loop spans 14 amino acids. V lost 6 bases to trimming and J lost 1 base; unmatched junction nucleotides: 3. Germline CDR1 reads MDHEN; CDR2 reads SYDVKM. CDR3 sequence: CASRDRGGSYEQYF. CDR3 nucleotide sequence: TGTGCCAGCAGGGACAGGGGGGGATCCTACGAGCAGTACTTC.

Notes on this clone: The same CDR3 also results from other DNA sequences found in this sample. This chain uses TRBV6-5 with TRBJ2-7; D ambiguous. Germline V lookup: CDR1 MNHEY, CDR2 SVGAGI. The CDR3 sequence is 13 residues long. V lost 0 bases, J lost 6 bases, and 9 bases lay in between. CDR3 in DNA: TGTGCCAGCAGTTACTCGCGAGTAGGCGAGCAGTACTTC. Residues: CASSYSRVGEQYF.

The V call is TRBV7-2, the J call TRBJ2-5; D is undetermined. The V and J ends lost 7 bases and 9 bases respectively, with 18 bases between them. The CDR3 length is 13 residues. From germline, CDR1 is SGHTA and CDR2 FQGNSA. CDR3 loop: CASTTLLNEAQYF. The CDR3 coding sequence is TGTGCCAGCACAACACTCCTAAATGAGGCCCAGTACTTC.

This clone was counted a single time. This sequence joins TRBV7-9 and TRBJ1-2; no reliable D call. V dropped 4 bases and J dropped 1 base, with 16 bases sitting between them. The CDR3 sequence is 16 residues long. Per germline, CDR1 SEHNR and CDR2 FQNEAQ (reference sequence). Written as DNA, the CDR3 is TGTGCCAGCAGCTCCAAAGAAAGGGAAATTAACTATGGCTACACCTTC. This encodes CASSSKEREINYGYTF. Complete variable domain (other parts from reference TRBV7-9 and TRBJ1-2): DTGVSQNPRHKITKRGQNVTFRCDPISEHNRLYWYRQTLGQGPEFLTYFQNEAQLEKSRLLSDRFSAERPKGSFSTLEIQRTEQGDSAMYLCASSSKEREINYGYTFGSGTRLTVV.

With regard to this clone: Other DNA sequences in the same sample also yield this CDR3. The chain links TRBV9 to TRBJ2-1, with 7 bases aligning to TRBD2. CDR3 length: 13 amino acids. CDR1 is SGDLS, CDR2 YYNGEE, per germline. The J segment lost 4 bases and the V segment lost 7 bases, leaving 5 bases of the junction unmatched. Written as DNA, the CDR3 is TGTGCCAGCGGGAGCGGGATTTACAATGAGCAGTTCTTC. Translating it yields CASGSGIYNEQFF.

The rearrangement uses TRBV4-1 and TRBJ1-4; no definite D call. This CDR3 contains 18 residues. V was shortened by 0 bases and J by 0 bases, with 14 bases between the two germline ends. CDR1 and CDR2 from the germline V gene are MGHRA and YSYEKL. In DNA, the CDR3 is TGCGCCAGCAGCCAAGATTCGGAGACCCCTGCAACTAATGAAAAACTGTTTTTT. It codes for CASSQDSETPATNEKLFF.